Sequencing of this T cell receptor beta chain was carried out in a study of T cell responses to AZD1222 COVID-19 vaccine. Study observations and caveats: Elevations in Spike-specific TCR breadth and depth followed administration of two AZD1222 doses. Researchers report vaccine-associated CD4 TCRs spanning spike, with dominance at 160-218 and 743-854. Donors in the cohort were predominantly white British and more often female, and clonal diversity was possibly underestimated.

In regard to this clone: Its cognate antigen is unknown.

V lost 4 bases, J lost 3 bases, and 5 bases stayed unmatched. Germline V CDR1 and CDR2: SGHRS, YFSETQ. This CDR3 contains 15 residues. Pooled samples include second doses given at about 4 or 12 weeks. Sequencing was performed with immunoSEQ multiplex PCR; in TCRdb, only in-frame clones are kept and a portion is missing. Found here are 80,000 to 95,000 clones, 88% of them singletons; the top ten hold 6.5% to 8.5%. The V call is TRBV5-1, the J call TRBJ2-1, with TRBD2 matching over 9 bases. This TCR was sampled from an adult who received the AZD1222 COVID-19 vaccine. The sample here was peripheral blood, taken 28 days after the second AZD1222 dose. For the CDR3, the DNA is TGCGCCAGCAGCCTTTTTAGCGGGAGCTACAATGAGCAGTTCTTC. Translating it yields CASSLFSGSYNEQFF.